This TCR beta chain was captured by sequencing in a study of T-cell reconstitution after alpha-beta-depleted transplantation in children. Construction of the TCRbeta library involved unique molecular identifiers. Using its own MiXCR run on the PCR reads, TCRdb lists one record per CDR3 protein. Among about 610,000 distinct CDR3 sequences listed, roughly a tenth were seen once. This clonotype was counted only a few times. The V segment lost 1 base and the J segment 3 bases; nucleotides outside the gene matches: 2. Germline CDR1 is SGHTA and CDR2 is FQGTGA. The CDR3 loop spans 15 amino acids. The TCR sequence derives from a human donor who donated a stem cell graft to a child with acute myeloid leukemia. The V gene is TRBV7-3, the J gene TRBJ1-1; 10 nucleotides agree with TRBD1. Source: PBMCs from the stem cell graft donor, taken from the stem cell graft. The CDR3 coding sequence is TGTGCCAGCAGCTTAATCGGGACAGGGGACACTGAAGCTTTCTTT. This gives the protein CASSLIGTGDTEAFF.